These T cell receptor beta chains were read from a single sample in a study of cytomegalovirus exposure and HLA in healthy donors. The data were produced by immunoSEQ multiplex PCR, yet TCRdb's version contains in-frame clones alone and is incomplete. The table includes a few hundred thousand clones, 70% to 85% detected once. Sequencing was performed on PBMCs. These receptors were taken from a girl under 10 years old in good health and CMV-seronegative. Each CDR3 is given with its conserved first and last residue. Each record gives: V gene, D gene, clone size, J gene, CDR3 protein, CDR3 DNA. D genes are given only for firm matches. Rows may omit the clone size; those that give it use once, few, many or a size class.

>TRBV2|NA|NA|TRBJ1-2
CASSDRRFEGYTF
TGTGCCAGCAGTGACCGGAGATTCGAAGGCTACACCTTC
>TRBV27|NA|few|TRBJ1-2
CASRQGLYGYTF
TGTGCCAGCAGACAGGGTCTGTATGGCTACACCTTC
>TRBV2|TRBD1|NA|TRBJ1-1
CASSGQGATEAFF
TGTGCCAGCAGTGGGCAGGGGGCAACTGAAGCTTTCTTT
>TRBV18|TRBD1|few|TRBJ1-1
CASSPPNAGTVNTEAFF
TGTGCCAGCTCACCACCAAACGCCGGGACAGTGAACACTGAAGCTTTCTTT
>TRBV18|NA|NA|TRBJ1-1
CASSPIGDTEAFF
TGTGCCAGCTCACCAATAGGGGACACTGAAGCTTTCTTT
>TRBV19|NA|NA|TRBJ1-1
CASSIGGWTNTEAFF
TGTGCCAGTAGTATAGGAGGGTGGACGAACACTGAAGCTTTCTTT
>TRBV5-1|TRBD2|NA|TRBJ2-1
CASGYLAGGYNEQFF
TGCGCCAGTGGGTACCTAGCGGGAGGCTACAATGAGCAGTTCTTC
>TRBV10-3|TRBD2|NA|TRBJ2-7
CAISVYSGNPYEQYF
TGTGCCATCAGCGTGTATAGCGGGAACCCCTACGAGCAGTACTTC
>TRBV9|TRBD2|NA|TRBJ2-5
CASSTRTSKYQETQYF
TGTGCCAGCAGCACACGGACTAGCAAGTACCAAGAGACCCAGTACTTC
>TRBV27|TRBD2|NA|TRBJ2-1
CASKPSGYNEQFF
TGTGCCAGCAAGCCTAGCGGGTACAATGAGCAGTTCTTC
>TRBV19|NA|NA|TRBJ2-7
CASSLTYTSYEQYF
TGTGCCAGTAGTTTGACATATACGTCCTACGAGCAGTACTTC
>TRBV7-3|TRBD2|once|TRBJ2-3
CASSYEPGLAGDTQYF
TGTGCCAGCAGCTACGAGCCGGGACTAGCGGGGGACACGCAGTATTTT
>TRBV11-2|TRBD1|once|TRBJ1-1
CASSLDPGGTEAFF
TGTGCCAGCAGCTTAGATCCAGGGGGCACTGAAGCTTTCTTT
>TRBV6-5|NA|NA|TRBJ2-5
CASSYSRLRQETQYF
TGTGCCAGCAGTTACTCGAGACTACGACAAGAGACCCAGTACTTC
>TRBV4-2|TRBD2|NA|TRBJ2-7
CASSQAVRGSSYEQYF
TGTGCCAGCAGCCAAGCCGTGCGGGGGAGCTCCTACGAGCAGTACTTC
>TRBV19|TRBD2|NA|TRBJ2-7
CASSIGAGGSYEQYF
TGTGCCAGTAGTATTGGAGCGGGAGGTTCCTACGAGCAGTACTTC
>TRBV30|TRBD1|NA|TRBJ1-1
CAWRGRDRGQAFF
TGTGCCTGGAGGGGACGGGACAGGGGCCAAGCTTTCTTT
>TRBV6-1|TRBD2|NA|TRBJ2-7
CASNERSGRVYEQYF
TGTGCCAGCAATGAACGGAGCGGGAGGGTCTACGAGCAGTACTTC